This T cell receptor (beta chain) was found in a study of T cells in Graves' hyperthyroidism and ophthalmopathy. Study at large: The initial diagnosis was the point when peripheral blood was collected, ahead of any treatment.

This clonotype was found many times. Antigen specificity is unknown. Researchers defined stable Graves' hyperthyroidism as no ophthalmopathy progression within 18 months. CDR1 is LNHNV and CDR2 is YYDKDF in the germline V gene (reference sequence). This CDR3 is built from 14 residues. Between the trimmed V and J ends, which lost 0 bases and 7 bases, there was a span of 12 bases. What was amplified from RNA transcripts were TCR beta CDR3 regions. The TCR CDR3 first-round RT-PCR relied on the HTBI primer set. Using its own MiXCR run on the multiplex PCR reads, TCRdb lists one record per CDR3 protein. The data contain 300,000 to 400,000 distinct CDR3 sequences, about 21% of them seen just once; the ten biggest clones take up about 50%. Study results and limitations: Also found in blood were most expanded thyroid clonotypes above 0.001.

The sample taken for sequencing was blood. The chain joins TRBV15 to TRBJ1-2, with D perhaps TRBD1 (6 bases). This clonotype was obtained from a woman in her fifties or sixties with Graves' hyperthyroidism. The CDR3 sequence: CATSRETGMGGYTF. CDR3 sequence (DNA): TGTGCCACCAGCAGAGAAACAGGGATGGGTGGCTACACCTTC.